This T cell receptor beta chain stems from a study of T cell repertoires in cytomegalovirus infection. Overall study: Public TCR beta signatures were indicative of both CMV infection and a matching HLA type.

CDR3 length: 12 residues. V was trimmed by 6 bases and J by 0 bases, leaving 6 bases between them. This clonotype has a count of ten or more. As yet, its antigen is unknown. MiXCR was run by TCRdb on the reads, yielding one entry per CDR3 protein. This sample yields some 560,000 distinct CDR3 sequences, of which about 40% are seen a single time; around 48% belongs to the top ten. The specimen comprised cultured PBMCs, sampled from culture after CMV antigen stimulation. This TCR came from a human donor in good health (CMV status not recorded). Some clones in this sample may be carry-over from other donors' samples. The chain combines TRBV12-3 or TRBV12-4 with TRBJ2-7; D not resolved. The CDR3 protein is CASSFDSYEQYF. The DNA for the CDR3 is TGTGCCAGCAGCTTCGACTCCTACGAGCAGTACTTC.